This TCR beta chain is from a study of beta chain features in type 1 diabetes. Study findings and constraints: Shorter templates may be favored by PCR, equally so in patients and controls. When Type 1 diabetes patients were examined, their TCRB CDR3s proved moderately but significantly shorter in all four CD4+ subsets.

The isolated RNA, all of it, was reverse transcribed, so expressed TCRB transcripts were what got sequenced. Measured with immunoSEQ multiplex PCR; TCRdb has only the in-frame clones, and not every one. The table shows a few hundred thousand clones, with roughly 12% occurring only once. This clone was seen a few times. Its antigen is not known. The clonotype was recovered from a young woman with type 1 diabetes. The sequenced material came from naive CD4+ T cells from blood.

The CDR3 protein is CAWRPLGGEQYF. The CDR3 nucleotides are TGTGCCTGGAGACCATTGGGGGGCGAGCAGTACTTC. This chain joins TRBV30 and TRBJ2-7, with D perhaps TRBD2 (6 bases). The CDR3 extends over 12 amino acids. The germline V gene has CDR1 GTSNPN and CDR2 SVGIG (reference sequence). Trimming removed 3 bases at V and 6 bases at J, with 12 bases between.